The 30 T cell receptor beta chains below come from one sample, sequenced in a study of lymphopenia after photon versus proton radiotherapy. Clones were sequenced by immunoSEQ multiplex PCR, and TCRdb holds only the in-frame ones, with some missing. The sample shows more than 25,000 clones, roughly 90% of them seen only once. Material: peripheral blood, obtained from a patient treated with proton-based radiotherapy. The source of these receptors is a woman aged 55-75 years with cholangiocarcinoma. Some clones in this sample may be carry-over from other donors' samples.

This chain connects TRBV27 to TRBJ1-1; 7 bases fit TRBD1. V shed 6 bases and J 5 bases; nucleotides not matched to a gene: 3. Germline loops: CDR1 MNHEY, CDR2 SMNVEV (reference sequence). The CDR3 has 12 amino acids. The CDR3 DNA reads as TGTGCCAGCAGCCAGACAGGGACTGAAGCTTTCTTT. Translation: CASSQTGTEAFF.

This sequence joins TRBV19 and TRBJ2-7, with a weak D call TRBD2 (6 bases). Per germline, CDR1 LNHDA and CDR2 SQIVND (reference sequence). This CDR3 spans 11 amino acids. Trimming stripped 11 bases from V and 3 bases from J, with 11 bases between. The CDR3 spells CAASDYYEQYF. The CDR3 DNA is TGTGCCGCTAGCGATTACTACGAGCAGTACTTC.

The chain recombines TRBV18 with TRBJ2-1; a weak D match, TRBD1 (6 bases). The CDR3 spans 16 residues. The germline V and J ends were trimmed by 3 bases and 0 bases, with 12 bases remaining between them. Germline loops: CDR1 KGHSH, CDR2 LQKENI. CDR3 DNA: TGTGCCAGCTCACCCCCGGGACACTCCTCCTACAATGAGCAGTTCTTC. Amino acids: CASSPPGHSSYNEQFF.

CDR3 nucleotides: TGTGCCAGCAGTTACACGGACCCCTCGCAGCCCCAGCATTTT. It specifies CASSYTDPSQPQHF. V is TRBV6-5 and J is TRBJ1-5; unclear D gene. The CDR3 is made up of 14 amino acids. Trimming removed 2 bases from V and 7 bases from J, with 12 bases in between. Germline values: CDR1 MNHEY, CDR2 SVGAGI.

CDR3 residues: CASSYGRTINEQFF. CDR3 DNA: TGTGCCAGCAGTTACGGACGAACCATAAATGAGCAGTTCTTC. The chain links TRBV27 to TRBJ2-1; D call uncertain. In germline, CDR1 is MNHEY, CDR2 SMNVEV (reference sequence). Trimming took 4 bases from V and 7 from J, leaving 14 bases between them. The CDR3 loop spans 14 amino acids.

This clone showed up just once. The gene calls are TRBV30 and TRBJ1-3; weak D call: TRBD1 (5 bases). The ends were cut back, 5 bases at V and 8 bases at J, with 16 bases in the middle. Per the germline V gene, CDR1 is GTSNPN and CDR2 is SVGIG (reference sequence). The CDR3 is 13 residues long. Here the CDR3 DNA reads TGTGCCTGGGCTGGGGGATTTGGTCACACCATATATTTT. It specifies CAWAGGFGHTIYF. Drawing the rest from reference TRBV30 and TRBJ1-3, the complete variable domain is SQTIHQWPATLVQPVGSPLSLECTVEGTSNPNLYWYRQAAGRGLQLLFYSVGIGQISSEVPQNLSASRPQDRQFILSSKKLLLSDSGFYLCAWAGGFGHTIYFGEGSWLTVV.

V and J are TRBV19 and TRBJ1-2, with D maybe TRBD1 (5 bases). The CDR3 consists of 12 residues. Deletions cut 6 bases from V and 4 bases from J, with 9 bases between. Germline CDR1 LNHDA, CDR2 SQIVND (reference sequence). The CDR3 spells CASSDSFYGYTF. For the CDR3, the DNA is TGTGCCAGTAGCGACAGTTTCTATGGCTACACCTTC.

The V call is TRBV6-4, the J call TRBJ1-2, with TRBD1 as a possible D gene (6 bases). CDR3 length: 13 amino acids. Germline values: CDR1 MRHNA, CDR2 SNTAGT. Trimming cost V 5 bases and J 5 bases, with 12 bases left between them. In nucleotides, the CDR3 is TGTGCCAGCAGTAGGGGGACGGGATATGGCTACACCTTC. It translates to CASSRGTGYGYTF.

The J gene is TRBJ2-5, the V gene TRBV7-9; D perhaps matches TRBD1 (6 bases). Looked up from germline, CDR1 is SEHNR and CDR2 is FQNEAQ (reference sequence). V was shortened by 5 bases and J by 3 bases, with 10 bases between the two germline ends. The CDR3 length is 13 residues. This chain's CDR3 is CASSPGQKETQYF. The DNA for the CDR3 is TGTGCCAGCAGCCCCGGACAGAAAGAGACCCAGTACTTC.

The chain recombines TRBV9 with TRBJ1-2, with D perhaps matching TRBD1 (6 bases). V dropped 0 bases and J dropped 4 bases, with 10 bases sitting between them. The CDR3 spans 14 residues. Germline CDR1 and CDR2: SGDLS and YYNGEE. The CDR3 region has the DNA TGTGCCAGCAGCGTAGATCAGGGGAGCTATGGCTACACCTTC. Its protein product is CASSVDQGSYGYTF.

V usage is TRBV10-3 and J usage is TRBJ2-2, with 8 bases that match TRBD2. Germline CDR1 is ENHRY and CDR2 is SYGVKD. The CDR3 spans 15 residues. Trimming cost V 6 bases and J 0 bases; bases outside gene matches: 3. The CDR3 DNA follows: TGTGCCATCAGAGGGACTAGTACGAACACCGGGGAGCTGTTTTTT. Translated: CAIRGTSTNTGELFF.

The gene calls are TRBV5-8 and TRBJ1-5; TRBD1 might be the D (5 bases). Germline assignment: CDR1 SGHTS and CDR2 YDEGEE. This CDR3 spans 13 amino acids. CDR3 in amino acids: CAETDRGNQPQHF. CDR3 nucleotide sequence: TGTGCTGAAACTGACAGAGGCAATCAGCCCCAGCATTTT.

The CDR3 spells CASSLGGMNTEAFF. The CDR3, as DNA: TGCGCCAGCAGCTTGGGCGGAATGAACACTGAAGCTTTCTTT. The chain combines TRBV5-1 with TRBJ1-1; D is ambiguous. Germline V gene data show CDR1 as SGHRS and CDR2 as YFSETQ. CDR3 length: 14 amino acids. V shed 0 bases and J shed 0 bases, with 6 bases lying between them.

This clone was picked up one time. The chain has TRBV5-8 and TRBJ1-1, with D possibly being TRBD1 (5 bases). Germline V gene data show CDR1 as SGHTS and CDR2 as YDEGEE. CDR3 length: 16 residues. V dropped 4 bases and J dropped 0 bases, with 16 bases sitting between them. This CDR3 reads CASSADRKFMNTEAFF. In DNA, the CDR3 is TGTGCCAGCAGCGCCGACAGAAAATTCATGAACACTGAAGCTTTCTTT.

The rearrangement uses TRBV11-2 and TRBJ2-7, with 9 bases aligning to TRBD1. CDR1 is SGHAT and CDR2 is FQNNGV in the germline V gene. V trimming: 3 bases; J trimming: 11 bases; junction bases outside the gene matches: 5. The CDR3 loop spans 12 amino acids. CDR3 loop: CASSFNRDREYF. For the CDR3, the DNA is TGTGCCAGCAGCTTTAACCGGGACAGGGAGTACTTC.

The rearrangement links TRBV18 to TRBJ2-1; D is possibly TRBD1 or TRBD2 (6 bases each). Deletions cut 1 base from V and 6 bases from J, with 16 bases between. Germline-derived CDR1 and CDR2 are KGHSH and LQKENI. The CDR3 consists of 16 residues. CDR3 protein: CASSPQPGGRSNEQFF. In DNA, the CDR3 is TGTGCCAGCTCACCACAACCCGGGGGCAGAAGCAATGAGCAGTTCTTC.

The chain recombines TRBV5-8 with TRBJ2-3; 8 bases match TRBD2. Per the germline V gene, CDR1 is SGHTS and CDR2 is YDEGEE. Germline trimming cut 7 bases from V and 4 bases from J; bases unmatched to any gene: 11. The CDR3 sequence is 15 residues long. The CDR3 loop is CASRVGLAPSDTQYF. The CDR3 nucleotides are TGTGCCAGCCGCGTTGGACTAGCCCCCTCAGATACGCAGTATTTT.

The rearrangement joins TRBV19 to TRBJ2-3; D not certain. Trimming removed 4 bases at V and 1 base at J, with 9 bases between. There are 14 residues in the CDR3. The germline V gene encodes CDR1 LNHDA and CDR2 SQIVND (reference sequence). CDR3: CASSRDTGTDTQYF. The CDR3 DNA reads as TGTGCCAGTAGTAGGGATACCGGCACAGATACGCAGTATTTT. Full variable domain (missing parts from reference TRBV19 and TRBJ2-3): DGGITQSPKYLFRKEGQNVTLSCEQNLNHDAMYWYRQDPGQGLRLIYYSQIVNDFQKGDIAEGYSVSREKKESFPLTVTSAQKNPTAFYLCASSRDTGTDTQYFGPGTRLTVL.

V usage is TRBV18 and J usage is TRBJ2-7; D possibly corresponds to TRBD1 (5 bases). The CDR3 extends over 13 amino acids. CDR1 and CDR2 from the germline V gene are KGHSH and LQKENI. Trimming stripped 3 bases from V and 5 bases from J, with 11 bases between. The DNA of the CDR3 is TGTGCCAGCTCACCGTTCAGACAGAACGAGCAGTACTTC. This sequence encodes CASSPFRQNEQYF. The full variable domain, rest sourced from reference TRBV18 and TRBJ2-7, is NAGVMQNPRHLVRRRGQEARLRCSPMKGHSHVYWYRQLPEEGLKFMVYLQKENIIDESGMPKERFSAEFPKEGPSILRIQQVVRGDSAAYFCASSPFRQNEQYFGPGTRLTVT.

This rearrangement joins TRBV5-4 to TRBJ2-3; weak D call: TRBD1 (5 bases). Per germline, CDR1 SGHNT and CDR2 YYREEE (reference sequence). The CDR3 spans 17 residues. V was pared by 4 bases and J by 3 bases, with 21 bases between. This CDR3 is CASSRKTQSQGTDTQYF. The CDR3 coding sequence is TGTGCCAGCAGCCGAAAAACACAAAGCCAGGGAACAGATACGCAGTATTTT. Full variable domain (remainder filled in from reference TRBV5-4 and TRBJ2-3): ETGVTQSPTHLIKTRGQQVTLRCSSQSGHNTVSWYQQALGQGPQFIFQYYREEENGRGNFPPRFSGLQFPNYSSELNVNALELDDSALYLCASSRKTQSQGTDTQYFGPGTRLTVL.

The chain is built from TRBV6-1 and TRBJ1-3; D is unclear. Deletions cut 3 bases from V and 0 bases from J, with 12 bases between. The CDR3 spans 16 residues. CDR1 and CDR2 from the germline V gene are MNHNS and SASEGT. The CDR3 is CASSDTGPISGNTIYF. The DNA for the CDR3 is TGTGCCAGCAGTGACACTGGACCGATCTCTGGAAACACCATATATTTT.

The table lists this clone with a count of one. J is TRBJ1-1 and V is TRBV7-2, with a tentative D call TRBD1 (5 bases). Germline V gene sequence: CDR1 SGHTA, CDR2 FQGNSA. The CDR3 has 13 amino acids. V lost 5 bases and J lost 8, with 15 bases in between. As DNA, the CDR3 is TGTGCCAGCAGCCTCGGGACCCAAAGGGAAGCTTTCTTT. Protein: CASSLGTQREAFF.

The sample holds one count of this clone. The chain couples TRBV5-8 to TRBJ2-2, with D maybe TRBD2 (5 bases). The CDR3 covers 16 residues. Per germline, CDR1 SGHTS and CDR2 YDEGEE. Trimming took off 0 bases at V and 7 bases at J, with 16 bases between the two ends. The CDR3 region is CASSLGQAAAGGELFF. The CDR3 coding sequence is TGTGCCAGCAGCTTGGGGCAGGCGGCCGCGGGCGGGGAGCTGTTTTTT.

The chain is built from TRBV5-1 and TRBJ1-5, with D possibly matching TRBD1 (5 bases). Trimming pared 0 bases from V and 4 bases from J, leaving 8 bases between. This CDR3 spans 14 amino acids. Germline assignment: CDR1 SGHRS and CDR2 YFSETQ. CDR3 DNA sequence: TGCGCCAGCAGCTTGGGGGACGGAAATCAGCCCCAGCATTTT. Its protein product is CASSLGDGNQPQHF.

In its sample, this clone was seen a few times. J is TRBJ2-1 and V is TRBV19; D is perhaps TRBD1 (7 bases). The CDR3 is 14 residues long. CDR1 LNHDA and CDR2 SQIVND come from the germline V gene (reference sequence). The V and J ends lost 5 bases and 6 bases respectively, with 14 bases between them. In nucleotides, the CDR3 is TGTGCCAGTAGTCGGGGTCAGGGGGGCAATGAGCAGTTCTTC. Protein: CASSRGQGGNEQFF.

This clone was counted once. The rearrangement uses TRBV14 and TRBJ1-1, with D hard to call. There are 14 residues in the CDR3. Trimming cost V 8 bases and J 0 bases, with 13 bases left between them. The germline gives CDR1 SGHDN, CDR2 FVKESK. Here the CDR3 DNA reads TGTGCCAGCGCCCTCGCAGGCGTGAACACTGAAGCTTTCTTT. It translates to CASALAGVNTEAFF. The whole variable domain, remainder taken from reference TRBV14 and TRBJ1-1, is EAGVTQFPSHSVIEKGQTVTLRCDPISGHDNLYWYRRVMGKEIKFLLHFVKESKQDESGMPNNRFLAERTGGTYSTLKVQPAELEDSGVYFCASALAGVNTEAFFGQGTRLTVV.

V is TRBV4-3 and J is TRBJ2-3; possible D gene TRBD2, 5 bases. Trimming took off 4 bases at V and 3 bases at J, with 11 bases between the two ends. This CDR3 has 14 residues. In germline, CDR1 is LGHNA, CDR2 YSLEER. Written as DNA, the CDR3 is TGCGCCAGCAGCCGAAAGACGGGGACAGATACGCAGTATTTT. This codes for CASSRKTGTDTQYF.

The rearrangement joins TRBV7-2 to TRBJ1-1; D is unclear. From germline, CDR1 is SGHTA and CDR2 FQGNSA. Trimming left V 3 bases short and J 5 bases short, with 13 bases between. CDR3 size: 14 residues. In nucleotides, the CDR3 is TGTGCCAGCAGCTTGAGTTTTGGGTCGACTGAAGCTTTCTTT. It yields the protein CASSLSFGSTEAFF.

The chain uses TRBV9 and TRBJ2-2; 12 bases match TRBD2. In germline, CDR1 is SGDLS, CDR2 YYNGEE. The junction had 1 base not matched to a gene; V was cut back by 4 bases and J by 3 bases. The CDR3 length is 15 residues. The CDR3 loop is CASSRTSGDTGELFF. The CDR3 DNA sequence: TGTGCCAGCAGCCGGACTAGCGGGGACACCGGGGAGCTGTTTTTT. Full variable domain (missing parts from reference TRBV9 and TRBJ2-2): DSGVTQTPKHLITATGQRVTLRCSPRSGDLSVYWYQQSLDQGLQFLIQYYNGEERAKGNILERFSAQQFPDLHSELNLSSLELGDSALYFCASSRTSGDTGELFFGEGSRLTVL.

The chain employs TRBV30 and TRBJ2-7; perhaps TRBD2 as D (5 bases). Trimming took off 3 bases at V and 7 bases at J, with 10 bases between the two ends. The CDR3 has 11 residues. Germline CDR1 GTSNPN, CDR2 SVGIG (reference sequence). The CDR3 DNA follows: TGTGCCTGGAGCCGGGGTTGGGAGCAGTACTTC. Protein product: CAWSRGWEQYF.